This TCR beta chain comes out of a study of blood T cell repertoires in COVID-19. Overall study: T cells, B-cell-depleted T cells, or PBMCs supplied cDNA or gDNA.

The data were produced by immunoSEQ multiplex PCR, yet TCRdb's version contains in-frame clones alone and is incomplete. Of 150,000 to 200,000 clones in the sample, over 70% are singletons; the top ten hold about 6.7%. Seattle patient enrollment occurred during active infection, with longitudinal follow-up thereafter. This clone was seen a few times. The sequence derives from a woman aged 40-49 years with COVID-19, enrolled during active disease. The sequenced material came from peripheral blood.

The chain's CDR3 is CASSLRRRNAKETQYF. The CDR3 DNA reads TGTGCCAGCAGCTTACGGCGCAGGAATGCCAAAGAGACCCAGTACTTC. The chain uses TRBV5-6 and TRBJ2-5; D is unclear. Trimming took off 2 bases at V and 3 bases at J, with 17 bases between the two ends. The V gene's germline CDR1 is SGHDT and CDR2 YYEEEE. The CDR3 extends over 16 amino acids.